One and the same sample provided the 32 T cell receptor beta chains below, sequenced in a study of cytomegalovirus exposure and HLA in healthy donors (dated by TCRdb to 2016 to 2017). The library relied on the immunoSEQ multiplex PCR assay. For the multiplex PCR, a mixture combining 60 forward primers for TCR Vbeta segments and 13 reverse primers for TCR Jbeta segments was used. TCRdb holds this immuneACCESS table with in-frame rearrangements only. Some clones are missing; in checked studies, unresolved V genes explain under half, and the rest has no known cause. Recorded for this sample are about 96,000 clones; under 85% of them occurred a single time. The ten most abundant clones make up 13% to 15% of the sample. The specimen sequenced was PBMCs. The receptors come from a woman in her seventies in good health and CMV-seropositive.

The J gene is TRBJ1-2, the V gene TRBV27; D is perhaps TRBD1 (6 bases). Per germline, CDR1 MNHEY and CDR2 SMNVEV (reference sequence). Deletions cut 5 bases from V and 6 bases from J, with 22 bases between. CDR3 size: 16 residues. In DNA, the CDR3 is TGTGCCAGCAGTCTCAATTACAGAACAGGGTTCCATGGCTACACCTTC. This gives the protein CASSLNYRTGFHGYTF.

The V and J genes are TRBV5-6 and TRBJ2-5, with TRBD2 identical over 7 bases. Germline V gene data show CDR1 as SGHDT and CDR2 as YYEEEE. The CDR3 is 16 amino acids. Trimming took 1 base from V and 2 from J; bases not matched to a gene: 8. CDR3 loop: CASSLLRLGLQETQYF. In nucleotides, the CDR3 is TGTGCCAGCAGCTTGTTGCGACTGGGACTACAAGAGACCCAGTACTTC.

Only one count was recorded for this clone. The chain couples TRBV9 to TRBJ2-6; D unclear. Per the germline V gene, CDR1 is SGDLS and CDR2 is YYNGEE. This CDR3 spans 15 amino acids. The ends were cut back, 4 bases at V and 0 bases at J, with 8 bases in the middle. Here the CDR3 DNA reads TGTGCCAGCAGCTTACAGAGCTCTGGGGCCAACGTCCTGACTTTC. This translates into CASSLQSSGANVLTF.

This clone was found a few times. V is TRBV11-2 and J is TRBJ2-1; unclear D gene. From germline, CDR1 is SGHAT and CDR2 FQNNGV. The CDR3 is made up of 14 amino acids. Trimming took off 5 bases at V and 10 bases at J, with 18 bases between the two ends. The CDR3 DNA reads TGTGCCAGCAGCACGATTCAGGCCCCCCTAGAGCAGTTCTTC. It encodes CASSTIQAPLEQFF.

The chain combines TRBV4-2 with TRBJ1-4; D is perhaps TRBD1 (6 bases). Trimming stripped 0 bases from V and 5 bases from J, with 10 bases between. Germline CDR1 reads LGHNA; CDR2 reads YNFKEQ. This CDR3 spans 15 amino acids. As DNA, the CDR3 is TGTGCCAGCAGCCAAGAGCAGGGGCTAAATGAAAAACTGTTTTTT. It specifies CASSQEQGLNEKLFF.

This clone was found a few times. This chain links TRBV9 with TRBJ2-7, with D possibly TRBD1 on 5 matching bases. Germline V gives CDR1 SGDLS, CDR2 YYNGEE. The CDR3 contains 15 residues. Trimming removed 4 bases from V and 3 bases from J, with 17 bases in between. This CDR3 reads CASSSSARTSYEQYF. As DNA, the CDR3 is TGTGCCAGCAGCTCCTCCGCGAGGACAAGCTACGAGCAGTACTTC.

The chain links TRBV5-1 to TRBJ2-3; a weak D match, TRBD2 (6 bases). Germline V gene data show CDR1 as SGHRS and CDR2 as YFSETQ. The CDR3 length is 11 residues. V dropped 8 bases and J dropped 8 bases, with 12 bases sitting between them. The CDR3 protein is CASTQGGTQYF. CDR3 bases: TGCGCCAGTACTCAGGGAGGTACGCAGTATTTT.

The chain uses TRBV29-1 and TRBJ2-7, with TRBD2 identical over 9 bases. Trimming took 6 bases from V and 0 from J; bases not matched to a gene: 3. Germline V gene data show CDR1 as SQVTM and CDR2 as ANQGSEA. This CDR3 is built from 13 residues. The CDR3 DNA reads TGCAGCGTGGCGGGAGGGAGCTCCTACGAGCAGTACTTC. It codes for CSVAGGSSYEQYF.

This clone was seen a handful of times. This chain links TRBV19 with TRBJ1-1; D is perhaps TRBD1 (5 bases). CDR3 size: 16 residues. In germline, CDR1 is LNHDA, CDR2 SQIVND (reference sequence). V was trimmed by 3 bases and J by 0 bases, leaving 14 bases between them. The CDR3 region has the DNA TGTGCCAGTAGTATGTTGGTGGGGGGTTTGAACACTGAAGCTTTCTTT. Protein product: CASSMLVGGLNTEAFF.

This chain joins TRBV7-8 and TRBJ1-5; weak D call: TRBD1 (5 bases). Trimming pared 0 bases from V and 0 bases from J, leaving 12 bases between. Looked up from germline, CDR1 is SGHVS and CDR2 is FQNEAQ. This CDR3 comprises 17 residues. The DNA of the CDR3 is TGTGCCAGCAGCTTAGCGGGGCGATGGGATAGCAATCAGCCCCAGCATTTT. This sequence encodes CASSLAGRWDSNQPQHF.

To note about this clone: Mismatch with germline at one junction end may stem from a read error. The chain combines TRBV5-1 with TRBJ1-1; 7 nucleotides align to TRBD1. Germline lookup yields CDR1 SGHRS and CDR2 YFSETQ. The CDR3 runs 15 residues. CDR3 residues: CASSPLAGGLTEAFF. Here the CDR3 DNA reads TGTGCCAGCAGCCCCTTGGCAGGGGGTCTCACTGAAGCTTTCTTT.

CDR3 sequence (DNA): TGCGCCAGCAGCTTGGCGGTAGCGGACGGCACAGATACGCAGTATTTT. Amino acid sequence: CASSLAVADGTDTQYF. The chain combines TRBV5-1 with TRBJ2-3; a possible D gene is TRBD2 (6 bases). The length of the CDR3 is 16 residues. Germline assignment: CDR1 SGHRS and CDR2 YFSETQ. The V end lost 0 bases, the J end lost 1 base, and 12 bases lay between the germline ends.

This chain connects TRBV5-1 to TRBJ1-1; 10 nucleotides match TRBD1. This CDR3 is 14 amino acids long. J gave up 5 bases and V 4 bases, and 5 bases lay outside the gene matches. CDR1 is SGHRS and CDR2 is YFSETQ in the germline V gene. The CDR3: CASSAGQGGTEAFF. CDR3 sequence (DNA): TGCGCCAGCAGCGCCGGACAGGGGGGGACTGAAGCTTTCTTT.

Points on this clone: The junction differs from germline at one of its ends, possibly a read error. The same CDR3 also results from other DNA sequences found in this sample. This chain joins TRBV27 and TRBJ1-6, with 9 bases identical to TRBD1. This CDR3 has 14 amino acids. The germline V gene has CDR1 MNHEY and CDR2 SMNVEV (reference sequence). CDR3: CASTRDRDNSPLHF. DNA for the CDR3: TGCGCCAGCACCCGGGACAGGGACAATTCACCCCTCCACTTT.

CDR3 region: CASSLGGTSMEQYF. CDR3 nucleotide sequence: TGTGCCAGCAGCTTAGGAGGGACTAGCATGGAGCAGTACTTC. The chain combines TRBV11-2 with TRBJ2-7; TRBD2 agrees at 9 bases. The CDR3 covers 14 residues. V shed 1 base and J 7 bases; nucleotides not matched to a gene: 5. Germline values: CDR1 SGHAT, CDR2 FQNNGV. Supplemented by reference TRBV11-2 and TRBJ2-7, the full variable domain reads EAGVAQSPRYKIIEKRQSVAFWCNPISGHATLYWYQQILGQGPKLLIQFQNNGVVDDSQLPKDRFSAERLKGVDSTLKIQPAKLEDSAVYLCASSLGGTSMEQYFGPGTRLTVT.

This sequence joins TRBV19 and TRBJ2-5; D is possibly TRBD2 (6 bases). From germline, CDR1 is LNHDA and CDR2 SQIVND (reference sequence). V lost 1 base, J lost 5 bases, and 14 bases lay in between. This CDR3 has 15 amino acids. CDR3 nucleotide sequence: TGTGCCAGTAGTATAGGAGTGCTAGCGCGGGAGACCCAGTACTTC. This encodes CASSIGVLARETQYF.

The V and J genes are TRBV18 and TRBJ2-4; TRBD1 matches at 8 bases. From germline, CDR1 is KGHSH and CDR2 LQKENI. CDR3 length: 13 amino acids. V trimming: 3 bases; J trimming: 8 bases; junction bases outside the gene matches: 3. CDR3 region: CASSPRGQDIQYF. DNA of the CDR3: TGTGCCAGCTCACCCAGGGGGCAGGACATTCAGTACTTC.

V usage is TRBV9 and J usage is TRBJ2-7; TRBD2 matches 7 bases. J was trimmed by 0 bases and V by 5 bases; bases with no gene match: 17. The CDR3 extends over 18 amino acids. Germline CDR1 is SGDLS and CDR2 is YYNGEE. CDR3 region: CASSVSLGGIGGSYEQYF. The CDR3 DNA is TGTGCCAGCAGTGTTTCTTTGGGGGGGATTGGAGGCTCCTACGAGCAGTACTTC.

The CDR3 reads CASSRTSGRGNEQFF. CDR3 DNA sequence: TGTGCCAGCAGCCGGACTAGCGGGAGGGGCAATGAGCAGTTCTTC. J is TRBJ2-1 and V is TRBV6-5; TRBD2 matches 15 bases. Germline values: CDR1 MNHEY, CDR2 SVGAGI. The CDR3 runs 15 residues. With 6 bases clipped from V and 6 bases from J, the junction kept 3 bases outside the gene matches.

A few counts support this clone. In DNA form, the CDR3 reads TGTGCCAGCAGCTCAGGGGTCTCGTTGAGGCAGTTCTTC. Protein sequence: CASSSGVSLRQFF. The genes are TRBV7-2 and TRBJ2-1; D is perhaps TRBD1 (6 bases). Germline lookup yields CDR1 SGHTA and CDR2 FQGNSA. The CDR3 is 13 amino acids. Trimming shortened V by 4 bases and J by 12 bases, and 16 bases separated the two germline ends.

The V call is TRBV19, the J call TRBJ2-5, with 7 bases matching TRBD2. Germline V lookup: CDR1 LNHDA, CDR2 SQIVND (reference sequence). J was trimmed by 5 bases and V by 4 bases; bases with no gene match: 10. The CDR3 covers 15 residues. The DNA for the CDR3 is TGTGCCAGTAGTAGTGGGACGCCGCGGGGGGAGACCCAGTACTTC. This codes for CASSSGTPRGETQYF.

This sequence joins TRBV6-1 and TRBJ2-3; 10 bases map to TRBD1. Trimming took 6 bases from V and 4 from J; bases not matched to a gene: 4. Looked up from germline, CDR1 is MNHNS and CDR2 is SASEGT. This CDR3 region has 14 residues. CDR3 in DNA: TGTGCCAGCAGGGGACAGGGGTTATCAGATACGCAGTATTTT. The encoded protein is CASRGQGLSDTQYF.

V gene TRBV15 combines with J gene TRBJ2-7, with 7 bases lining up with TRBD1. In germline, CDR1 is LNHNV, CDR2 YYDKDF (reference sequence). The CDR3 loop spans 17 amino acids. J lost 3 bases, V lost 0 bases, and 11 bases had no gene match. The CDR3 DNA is TGTGCCACCAGCAGAGATCATGCCGGGACAGTTCACTACGAGCAGTACTTC. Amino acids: CATSRDHAGTVHYEQYF.

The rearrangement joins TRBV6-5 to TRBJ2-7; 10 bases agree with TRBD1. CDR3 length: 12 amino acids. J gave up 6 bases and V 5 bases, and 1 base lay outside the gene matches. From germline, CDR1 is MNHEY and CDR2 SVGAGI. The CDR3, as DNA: TGTGCCAGCAGTCGGACAGGGGGCGAGCAGTACTTC. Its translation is CASSRTGGEQYF.

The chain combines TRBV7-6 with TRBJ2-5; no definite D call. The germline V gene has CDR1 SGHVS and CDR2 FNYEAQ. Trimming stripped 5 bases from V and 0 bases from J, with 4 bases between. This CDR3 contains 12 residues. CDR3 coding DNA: TGTGCCAGCAGCCCGTACCAAGAGACCCAGTACTTC. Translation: CASSPYQETQYF.

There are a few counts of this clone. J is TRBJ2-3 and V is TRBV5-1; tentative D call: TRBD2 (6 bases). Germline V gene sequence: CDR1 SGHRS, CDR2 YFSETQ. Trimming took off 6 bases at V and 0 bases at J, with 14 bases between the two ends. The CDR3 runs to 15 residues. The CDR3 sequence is CASIRGSGSTDTQYF. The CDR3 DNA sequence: TGCGCCAGCATTCGGGGGAGCGGAAGCACAGATACGCAGTATTTT.

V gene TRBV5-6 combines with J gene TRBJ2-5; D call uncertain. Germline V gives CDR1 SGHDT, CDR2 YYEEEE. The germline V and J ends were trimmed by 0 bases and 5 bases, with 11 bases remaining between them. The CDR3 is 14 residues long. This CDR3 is CASSLDRRSETQYF. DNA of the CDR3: TGTGCCAGCAGCTTGGACCGGAGAAGCGAGACCCAGTACTTC.

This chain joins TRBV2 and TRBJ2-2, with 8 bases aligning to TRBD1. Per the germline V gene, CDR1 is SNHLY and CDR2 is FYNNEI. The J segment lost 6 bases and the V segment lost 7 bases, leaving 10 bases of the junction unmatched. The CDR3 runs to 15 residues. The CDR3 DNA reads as TGTGCCAGCAAAAGGCAGGGGGCGGAAGCCGGGGAGCTGTTTTTT. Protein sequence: CASKRQGAEAGELFF.

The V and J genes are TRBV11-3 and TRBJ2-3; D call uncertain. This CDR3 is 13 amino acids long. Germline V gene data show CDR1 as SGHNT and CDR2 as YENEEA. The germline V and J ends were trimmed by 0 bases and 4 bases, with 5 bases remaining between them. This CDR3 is CASSLDRADTQYF. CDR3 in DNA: TGTGCCAGCAGCTTAGATCGGGCAGATACGCAGTATTTT.

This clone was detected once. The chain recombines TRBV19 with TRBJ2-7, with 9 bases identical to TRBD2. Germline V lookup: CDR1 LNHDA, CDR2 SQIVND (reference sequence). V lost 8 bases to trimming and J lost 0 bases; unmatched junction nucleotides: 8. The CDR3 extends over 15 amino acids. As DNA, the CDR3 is TGTGCCAGTCGAATGACTAGCGGCAGCTCCTACGAGCAGTACTTC. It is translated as CASRMTSGSSYEQYF.

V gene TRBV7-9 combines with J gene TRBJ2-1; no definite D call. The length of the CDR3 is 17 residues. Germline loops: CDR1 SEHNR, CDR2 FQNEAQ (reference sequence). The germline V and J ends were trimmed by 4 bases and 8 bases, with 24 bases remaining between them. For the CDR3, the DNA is TGTGCCAGCAGCTACCCTATTTCTAGTCCCAGAATCGATGAGCAGTTCTTC. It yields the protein CASSYPISSPRIDEQFF.

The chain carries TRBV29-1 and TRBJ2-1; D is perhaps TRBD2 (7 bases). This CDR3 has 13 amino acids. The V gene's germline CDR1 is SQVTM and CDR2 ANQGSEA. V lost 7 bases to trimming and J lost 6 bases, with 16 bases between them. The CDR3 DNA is TGCAGCGCCGACAGGTCGGGGGGCAATGAGCAGTTCTTC. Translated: CSADRSGGNEQFF.